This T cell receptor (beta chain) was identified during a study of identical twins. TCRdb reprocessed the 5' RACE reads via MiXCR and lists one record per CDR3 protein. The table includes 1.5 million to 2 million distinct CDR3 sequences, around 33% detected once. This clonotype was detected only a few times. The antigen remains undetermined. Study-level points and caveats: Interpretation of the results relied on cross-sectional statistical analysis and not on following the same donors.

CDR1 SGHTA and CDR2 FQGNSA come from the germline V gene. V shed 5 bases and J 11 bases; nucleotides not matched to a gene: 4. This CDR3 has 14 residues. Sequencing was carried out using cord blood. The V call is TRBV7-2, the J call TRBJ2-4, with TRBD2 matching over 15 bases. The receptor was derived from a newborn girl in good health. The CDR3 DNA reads TGTGCCAGCAGCCAGGGACTAGCGGGGGGTGTTCAGTACTTC. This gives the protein CASSQGLAGGVQYF.